This T cell receptor (beta chain) is from a study of blood T cell repertoires in COVID-19. In the original analysis: From reference gene primer amplification, estimates of nucleated cell counts were derived. TCRdb keeps only in-frame clones here, not all; method: immunoSEQ multiplex PCR. V, J and clone size are taken as reported in that table, and D and trimming were inferred from the DNA itself. In the table there are 200,000 to 300,000 clones, around 80% of which are singletons. The sequence derives from a man aged 60 to 69 with acute or convalescent COVID-19. Sequencing was carried out using peripheral blood.

CDR3 sequence (DNA): TGTGCCAGCAGCTTTAGCGGAAACCACAATGAGCAGTTCTTC. It translates to CASSFSGNHNEQFF. This sequence joins TRBV11-2 and TRBJ2-1, with a tentative D call TRBD2 (6 bases). This CDR3 is built from 14 residues. V gave up 3 bases and J gave up 5 bases, with 11 bases separating them. The germline V gene encodes CDR1 SGHAT and CDR2 FQNNGV.